The 24 T cell receptor beta chains below all came from one sample that was sequenced in a study of T cells in Graves' hyperthyroidism and ophthalmopathy. Amplification yielded TCR beta CDR3 regions, with RNA transcripts as the source. The primer set for the first-round RT-PCR of the TCR CDR3 was HTBI. TCRdb re-derived calls from the multiplex PCR reads in MiXCR, one entry per CDR3 protein. Of more than 600,000 distinct CDR3 sequences in the sample, roughly 15% were seen once. The sample comprised blood. All receptors derive from a man younger than 30 with Graves' hyperthyroidism.

Ten or more counts support this clonotype. The chain links TRBV6-1 to TRBJ2-7; 9 nucleotides line up with TRBD1. CDR1 and CDR2 from the germline V gene are MNHNS and SASEGT. The CDR3 length is 15 residues. V shed 6 bases and J 5 bases; nucleotides not matched to a gene: 11. CDR3 DNA sequence: TGTGCCAGCAGGTCCGGGACAGGGTTTGGTAACGAGCAGTACTTC. It is translated as CASRSGTGFGNEQYF.

V gene TRBV14 combines with J gene TRBJ1-5, with D hard to call. Germline-derived CDR1 and CDR2 are SGHDN and FVKESK. V was pared by 1 base and J by 1 base, with 14 bases between. The CDR3 contains 17 residues. The CDR3 here is CASSQVLPANSNQPQHF. CDR3 nucleotide sequence: TGTGCCAGCAGCCAAGTCCTTCCGGCTAACAGCAATCAGCCCCAGCATTTT.

The sample holds a few counts of this clonotype. The chain has TRBV6-6 and TRBJ2-2; D not resolved. The V end was cut by 0 bases, the J end by 6 bases, with 8 bases between. Germline CDR1 is MNHNY and CDR2 is SVGAGI (reference sequence). The CDR3 extends over 14 amino acids. The CDR3 coding sequence is TGTGCCAGCAGTTACTCCGGCCCGCCCGGGGAGCTGTTTTTT. Translated: CASSYSGPPGELFF.

This clonotype was detected many times. The chain couples TRBV12-3 or TRBV12-4 to TRBJ1-1, with a weak D call TRBD1 (5 bases). The V gene lost 7 bases and the J gene lost 1 base, with 10 bases spanning the gap. The CDR3 has 13 residues. The CDR3 loop reads CASNPGTNTEAFF. CDR3 sequence (DNA): TGTGCCAGCAATCCAGGGACGAACACTGAAGCTTTCTTT.

On this clonotype: The germline gene is not matched at one end of the junction; a read error may be the cause. The chain joins TRBV20-1 to TRBJ2-5; D is possibly TRBD1 (6 bases). The CDR3 has 15 residues. Germline V gene sequence: CDR1 DFQATT, CDR2 SNEGSKA (reference sequence). CDR3 nucleotide sequence: TGCAGTGCTAGATATAGGGGGACAACAAGGGAGACCCGGTACTTC. Encoded protein: CSARYRGTTRETRYF.

This clonotype was recorded many times. CDR3 residues: CASSPTGARAFF. DNA for the CDR3: TGTGCCAGCAGCCCCACAGGGGCGAGGGCTTTCTTT. The chain combines TRBV7-8 with TRBJ1-1; 7 positions agree with TRBD1. This CDR3 has 12 amino acids. The V and J ends lost 5 bases and 11 bases, in that order; junction bases with no gene match: 8. Germline lookup yields CDR1 SGHVS and CDR2 FQNEAQ.

This clonotype was found many times. This chain joins TRBV20-1 and TRBJ2-5; 13 bases line up with TRBD2. The J segment lost 0 bases and the V segment lost 6 bases, leaving 7 bases of the junction unmatched. CDR3 length equals 16 residues. Per the germline V gene, CDR1 is DFQATT and CDR2 is SNEGSKA (reference sequence). The CDR3 protein is CSATGLAGVYQETQYF. The CDR3 nucleotides read TGCAGTGCCACCGGACTAGCGGGGGTATACCAAGAGACCCAGTACTTC.

This clonotype was counted many times. The chain has TRBV12-3 or TRBV12-4 and TRBJ1-5; the D is unclear. The CDR3 sequence is 12 residues long. The V end was cut by 7 bases, the J end by 5 bases, with 9 bases between. The CDR3 loop reads CASTYADQPQHF. Written as DNA, the CDR3 is TGTGCCAGCACCTACGCGGATCAGCCCCAGCATTTT.

On this clonotype: The CDR3 ends on some other residue instead of the conserved phenylalanine or tryptophan, so this is likely a read error. The chain couples TRBV6-2 or TRBV6-3 to TRBJ1-6; D is undetermined. V lost 3 bases to trimming and J lost 1 base, with 13 bases between them. The CDR3 is 17 residues long. Germline loops: CDR1 MNHEY, CDR2 SVGEGT. The CDR3 sequence: CASSYAIGGSYNSPLHL. The CDR3 DNA reads as TGTGCCAGCAGTTATGCGATCGGTGGATCCTATAATTCACCCCTCCACCTT.

The rearrangement uses TRBV30 and TRBJ2-5; D might be TRBD1 (5 bases). Trimming took 3 bases from V and 2 from J, leaving 13 bases between them. This CDR3 spans 14 amino acids. Germline V CDR1 and CDR2: GTSNPN, SVGIG (reference sequence). This CDR3 is CAWRPAGIQETQYF. In nucleotides, the CDR3 is TGTGCCTGGAGACCAGCAGGGATACAAGAGACCCAGTACTTC. Combining the CDR3 with reference TRBV30 and TRBJ2-5 gives the whole variable domain SQTIHQWPATLVQPVGSPLSLECTVEGTSNPNLYWYRQAAGRGLQLLFYSVGIGQISSEVPQNLSASRPQDRQFILSSKKLLLSDSGFYLCAWRPAGIQETQYFGPGTRLLVL.

The genes are TRBV20-1 and TRBJ1-3, with TRBD1 identical over 11 bases. This CDR3 has 14 amino acids. From germline, CDR1 is DFQATT and CDR2 SNEGSKA (reference sequence). J gave up 8 bases and V 3 bases, and 6 bases lay outside the gene matches. CDR3 region: CSARSTGQGDTIYF. The CDR3 nucleotides read TGCAGTGCTAGGTCGACGGGACAGGGGGACACCATATATTTT.

This clonotype has more than one count but fewer than ten. V usage is TRBV28 and J usage is TRBJ1-3; no clear D gene. The CDR3 sequence is 15 residues long. V dropped 3 bases and J dropped 0 bases, with 9 bases sitting between them. CDR1 MDHEN and CDR2 SYDVKM come from the germline V gene. The CDR3 protein is CASSLPGNSGNTIYF. CDR3 coding DNA: TGTGCCAGCAGTTTGCCGGGTAACTCTGGAAACACCATATATTTT.

This clonotype occurred a few times. The rearrangement links TRBV4-2 to TRBJ2-1, with D possibly matching TRBD2 (7 bases). Germline CDR1 is LGHNA and CDR2 is YNFKEQ. The V and J ends lost 0 bases and 9 bases respectively, with 12 bases between them. This CDR3 is 14 amino acids long. The chain's CDR3 is CASSQETGGGEQFF. The CDR3 nucleotides read TGTGCCAGCAGCCAAGAAACGGGGGGCGGTGAGCAGTTCTTC.

This clonotype was picked up many times. The gene calls are TRBV5-1 and TRBJ2-7, with D possibly matching TRBD1 (5 bases). The CDR3 spans 15 residues. Germline V gene lookup returns CDR1 SGHRS and CDR2 YFSETQ. Trimming pared 0 bases from V and 6 bases from J, leaving 16 bases between. The CDR3 DNA follows: TGCGCCAGCAGCTTGGACCGGCAGGGCTTAGGCGAGCAGTACTTC. Encoded protein: CASSLDRQGLGEQYF.

There are a few counts of this clonotype. The chain is built from TRBV6-6 and TRBJ2-2; no clear D. There are 13 residues in the CDR3. Trimming took off 2 bases at V and 4 bases at J, with 5 bases between the two ends. Germline V lookup: CDR1 MNHNY, CDR2 SVGAGI (reference sequence). Written as DNA, the CDR3 is TGTGCCAGCAGTTACGGAGCCACCGGGGAGCTGTTTTTT. Its protein is CASSYGATGELFF.

V and J are TRBV3-1 and TRBJ2-3; D unclear. CDR3 length: 13 amino acids. V dropped 0 bases and J dropped 6 bases, with 7 bases sitting between them. Germline V gene sequence: CDR1 LGHDT, CDR2 YNNKEL (reference sequence). CDR3 coding DNA: TGTGCCAGCAGCCAAGATCAAGCGGATACGCAGTATTTT. Translating gives CASSQDQADTQYF.

This clonotype was found many times. The V and J genes are TRBV11-1 and TRBJ2-1; 7 bases map to TRBD2. CDR1 is SGHAT and CDR2 is FQDESV in the germline V gene (reference sequence). There are 17 residues in the CDR3. V trimming: 4 bases; J trimming: 7 bases; junction bases outside the gene matches: 16. DNA for the CDR3: TGTGCCAGCAGCTCCGCCCCGGGTCGGAGCGGGATGAATGAGCAGTTCTTC. This sequence encodes CASSSAPGRSGMNEQFF.

The chain links TRBV6-1 to TRBJ1-5; D remains ambiguous. Germline CDR1 and CDR2: MNHNS and SASEGT. CDR3 length: 15 residues. The germline V and J ends were trimmed by 1 base and 6 bases, with 13 bases remaining between them. The DNA of the CDR3 is TGTGCCAGCAGTGAAGTTGGGCGGTTACGTCAGCCCCAGCATTTT. As protein: CASSEVGRLRQPQHF.

This chain links TRBV20-1 with TRBJ2-2; possible D gene TRBD2, 6 bases. The germline V and J ends were trimmed by 0 bases and 4 bases, with 15 bases remaining between them. This CDR3 region has 16 residues. From germline, CDR1 is DFQATT and CDR2 SNEGSKA (reference sequence). CDR3 loop: CSARDAREWSTGELFF. The CDR3, as DNA: TGCAGTGCTAGAGATGCCCGGGAGTGGAGCACCGGGGAGCTGTTTTTT.

This clonotype was counted ten times or more. The chain uses TRBV11-3 and TRBJ2-7; 9 nucleotides match TRBD1. J was trimmed by 2 bases and V by 5 bases; bases with no gene match: 7. Per germline, CDR1 SGHNT and CDR2 YENEEA. There are 15 residues in the CDR3. The CDR3 nucleotides read TGTGCCAGCAGCCGGGGACAGGGCGGCCCCTACGAGCAGTACTTC. It is translated as CASSRGQGGPYEQYF.

V and J are TRBV20-1 and TRBJ2-7, with D unclear. The germline CDR1 and CDR2 sequences are DFQATT and SNEGSKA (reference sequence). Trimming took off 1 base at V and 0 bases at J, with 10 bases between the two ends. The CDR3 consists of 14 residues. This chain's CDR3 is CSARGQGVSYEQYF. In DNA, the CDR3 is TGCAGTGCTAGAGGCCAAGGTGTCTCCTACGAGCAGTACTTC.

This clonotype has a count of ten or more. The chain joins TRBV28 to TRBJ2-7; TRBD1 aligns across 7 bases. V gave up 5 bases and J gave up 4 bases; unmatched junction bases: 11. CDR1 MDHEN and CDR2 SYDVKM come from the germline V gene. The CDR3 covers 15 residues. The chain's CDR3 is CASSPTGTEVYEQYF. CDR3 bases: TGTGCCAGCAGTCCTACCGGGACAGAGGTATACGAGCAGTACTTC.

V usage is TRBV20-1 and J usage is TRBJ2-5; D is possibly TRBD2 (5 bases). Germline loops: CDR1 DFQATT, CDR2 SNEGSKA (reference sequence). Trimming took 3 bases from V and 5 from J, leaving 19 bases between them. CDR3 length: 15 residues. Written as DNA, the CDR3 is TGCAGTGCTAGCCCCCATGGTGGCGGGCGGGAGACCCAGTACTTC. Its translation: CSASPHGGGRETQYF.

This clonotype was counted many times. The chain recombines TRBV7-2 with TRBJ2-5; 12 nucleotides match TRBD1. In germline, CDR1 is SGHTA, CDR2 FQGNSA. V shed 4 bases, J shed 5 bases, and the junction held 11 bases outside the gene matches. The length of the CDR3 is 17 residues. CDR3 region: CASSSSRDRGPWETQYF. The CDR3 nucleotides read TGTGCCAGCAGCTCCAGCCGGGACAGGGGGCCATGGGAGACCCAGTACTTC. Using reference TRBV7-2 and TRBJ2-5 for the parts outside the CDR3, the full variable domain is GAGVSQSPSNKVTEKGKDVELRCDPISGHTALYWYRQSLGQGLEFLIYFQGNSAPDKSGLPSDRFSAERTGGSVSTLTIQRTQQEDSAVYLCASSSSRDRGPWETQYFGPGTRLLVL.